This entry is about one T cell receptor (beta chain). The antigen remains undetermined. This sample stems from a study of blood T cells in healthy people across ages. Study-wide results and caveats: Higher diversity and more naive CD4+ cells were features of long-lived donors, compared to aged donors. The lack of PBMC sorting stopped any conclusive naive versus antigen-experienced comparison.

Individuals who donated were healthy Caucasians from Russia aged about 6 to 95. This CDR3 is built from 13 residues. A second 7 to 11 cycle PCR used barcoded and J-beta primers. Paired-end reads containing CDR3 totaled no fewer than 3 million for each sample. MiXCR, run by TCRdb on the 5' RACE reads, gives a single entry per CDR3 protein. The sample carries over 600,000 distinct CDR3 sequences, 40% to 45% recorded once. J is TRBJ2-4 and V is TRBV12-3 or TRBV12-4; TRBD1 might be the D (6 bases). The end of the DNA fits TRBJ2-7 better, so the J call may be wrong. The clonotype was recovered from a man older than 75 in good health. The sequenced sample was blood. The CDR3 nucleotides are TGTGCCAGCAGTTTCAAACAGGGCGGCGAGCAGTACTTC. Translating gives CASSFKQGGEQYF.